A selection of T cell receptor beta chains follows, all from one sample in a study of cytomegalovirus exposure and HLA in healthy donors. The data were produced by immunoSEQ multiplex PCR, yet TCRdb's version contains in-frame clones alone and is incomplete. The sample is made up of about 160,000 clones, and the top ten hold about 1.2% of it. The sequenced material came from PBMCs. These receptors originate from a woman aged 55-69 years in good health and CMV-seronegative. The CDR3 runs from the conserved cysteine through the conserved F or W. A D gene is named only where the DNA matches it firmly.

J,V,D,CDR3,DNA
TRBJ1-1,TRBV5-1,.,CASSLWLTAGPGAEAFF,TGCGCCAGCAGCTTGTGGCTGACAGCGGGCCCAGGTGCTGAAGCTTTCTTT
TRBJ1-3,TRBV2,.,CASSGTEGPPTIYF,TGTGCCAGCAGTGGCACCGAGGGTCCCCCAACCATATATTTT
TRBJ2-5,TRBV19,TRBD2,CASSIGGTSGKETQYF,TGTGCCAGTAGTATCGGCGGGACTAGCGGGAAGGAGACCCAGTACTTC
TRBJ2-7,TRBV25-1,TRBD2,CASNGAGGSYEQYF,TGTGCCAGCAATGGGGCGGGAGGTAGTTACGAGCAGTACTTC
TRBJ2-7,TRBV6-1,.,CASSEPDILYEQYF,TGTGCCAGCAGTGAACCCGACATCCTCTACGAGCAGTACTTC
TRBJ1-3,TRBV9,TRBD1,CASSVQFGTAGNTIYF,TGTGCCAGCAGCGTTCAGTTTGGGACAGCCGGAAACACCATATATTTT
TRBJ2-7,TRBV25-1,.,CARLDRTAQYF,TGTGCCAGACTTGACAGAACCGCGCAGTACTTC
TRBJ2-7,TRBV9,.,CASSPTQGMKNEQYF,TGTGCCAGCAGCCCTACCCAGGGAATGAAAAACGAGCAGTACTTC
TRBJ1-2,TRBV7-3,TRBD1,CASRRDREVGGYTF,TGTGCCAGCAGAAGAGACAGGGAGGTCGGGGGCTACACCTTC
TRBJ1-1,TRBV4-3,.,CASSQLEQGAAFF,TGCGCCAGCAGCCAACTCGAACAGGGCGCAGCTTTCTTT
TRBJ2-5,TRBV7-2,TRBD1,CASSLDSGGWETQYF,TGTGCCAGCAGCTTAGATTCAGGGGGCTGGGAGACCCAGTACTTC
TRBJ2-5,TRBV7-9,.,CASSLGLETQYF,TGTGCCAGCTCCCTGGGCCTAGAGACCCAGTACTTC
TRBJ1-1,TRBV9,.,CASSVVSSNTEAFF,TGTGCCAGCAGCGTAGTGTCATCGAACACTGAAGCTTTCTTT
TRBJ1-1,TRBV5-1,.,CASSLLGGTVNTEAFF,TGCGCCAGCAGCCTTTTGGGGGGGACGGTGAACACTGAAGCTTTCTTT
TRBJ2-1,TRBV11-3,.,CASSQYGEQFF,TGTGCCAGCAGCCAATACGGTGAGCAGTTCTTC
TRBJ2-5,TRBV5-1,TRBD1,CASSLDRVGETQYF,TGCGCCAGCAGCCTAGACAGGGTAGGAGAGACCCAGTACTTC
TRBJ1-2,TRBV7-2,.,CASSLDGGGYTF,TGTGCCAGCAGCTTAGACGGGGGAGGCTACACCTTC
TRBJ2-7,TRBV10-1,TRBD1,CASSEFSIRDRRRVSYEQYF,TGCGCCAGCAGTGAGTTCAGCATCCGGGACAGGAGACGGGTATCCTACGAGCAGTACTTC
TRBJ1-5,TRBV12-5,.,CASAWGGQPQHF,TGTGCTAGTGCCTGGGGGGGACAGCCCCAGCATTTT
TRBJ1-1,TRBV30,.,CAWSSGGARGTEAFF,TGTGCCTGGAGTTCTGGGGGGGCGCGAGGCACTGAAGCTTTCTTT
TRBJ2-1,TRBV9,.,CASSVTAGLHNEQFF,TGTGCCAGCAGCGTAACCGCGGGGTTACACAATGAGCAGTTCTTC
TRBJ2-7,TRBV7-7,TRBD2,CASSDGTSGSYEQYF,TGTGCCAGCAGCGACGGGACTAGCGGCTCCTACGAGCAGTACTTC
TRBJ1-3,TRBV5-4,TRBD1,CASSWDRGQRNTIYF,TGTGCCAGCAGCTGGGACAGGGGGCAGAGAAACACCATATATTTT
TRBJ2-7,TRBV7-8,TRBD1,CASSGRQGHEQYF,TGTGCCAGCAGCGGAAGACAGGGCCACGAGCAGTACTTC
TRBJ1-4,TRBV5-5,.,CASSLLGASYEKLFF,TGTGCCAGCAGCTTGCTAGGGGCCTCCTATGAAAAACTGTTTTTT
TRBJ2-7,TRBV2,.,CASRVGQGSHEQYF,TGTGCCAGCAGAGTGGGTCAGGGTAGCCACGAGCAGTACTTC
TRBJ1-5,TRBV21-1,.,CASSKARQTQAQYQPQHF,TGTGCCAGCAGCAAAGCCCGACAGACCCAAGCCCAATATCAGCCCCAGCATTTT
TRBJ2-1,TRBV7-9,TRBD2,CASSIGLVDYNEQFF,TGTGCCAGCAGCATCGGACTAGTTGACTACAATGAGCAGTTCTTC
TRBJ1-2,TRBV5-6,TRBD1,CASSFGTGGIIYGYTF,TGTGCCAGCAGTTTCGGGACAGGGGGTATTATTTATGGCTACACCTTC
TRBJ2-7,TRBV6-5,.,CASSYRGTSYEQYF,TGTGCCAGCAGTTACAGGGGGACCTCCTACGAGCAGTACTTC
TRBJ1-4,TRBV7-7,.,CASSLSRGAGEKLFF,TGTGCCAGCAGCTTAAGCAGGGGCGCTGGTGAAAAACTGTTTTTT
TRBJ2-3,TRBV7-2,TRBD2,CASSLFPGREDTDTQYF,TGTGCCAGCAGCTTATTTCCGGGGCGGGAGGACACAGATACGCAGTATTTT
TRBJ2-7,TRBV19,.,CASSSTLLGPTFGGEQYF,TGTGCCAGTAGTTCCACTCTTCTCGGGCCAACTTTCGGGGGCGAGCAGTACTTC
TRBJ2-1,TRBV5-1,TRBD1,CASSRTGGDGEQFF,TGCGCCAGCAGCAGGACAGGGGGGGATGGTGAGCAGTTCTTC
TRBJ2-1,TRBV30,TRBD1,CAWSPRDRGVEQFF,TGTGCCTGGAGCCCCAGAGACAGGGGAGTTGAGCAGTTCTTC